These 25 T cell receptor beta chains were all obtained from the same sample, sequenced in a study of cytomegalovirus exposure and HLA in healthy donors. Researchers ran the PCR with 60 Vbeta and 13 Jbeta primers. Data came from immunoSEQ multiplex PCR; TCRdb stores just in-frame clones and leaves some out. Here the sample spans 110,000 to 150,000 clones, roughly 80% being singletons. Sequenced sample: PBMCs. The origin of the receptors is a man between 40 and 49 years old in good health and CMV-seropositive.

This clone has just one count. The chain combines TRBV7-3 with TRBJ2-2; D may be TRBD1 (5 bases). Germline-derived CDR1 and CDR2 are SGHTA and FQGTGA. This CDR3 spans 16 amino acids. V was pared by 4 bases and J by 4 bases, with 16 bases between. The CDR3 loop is CASSSSLLGVTGELFF. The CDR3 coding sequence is TGTGCCAGCAGCTCTTCCCTTTTAGGGGTCACCGGGGAGCTGTTTTTT.

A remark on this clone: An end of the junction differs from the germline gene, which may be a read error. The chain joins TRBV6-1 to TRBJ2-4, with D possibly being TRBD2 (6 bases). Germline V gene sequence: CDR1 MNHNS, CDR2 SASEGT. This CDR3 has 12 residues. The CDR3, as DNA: TGTGCCGGCAGTACCGGGAGAAACATTCAGTACTTC. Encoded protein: CAGSTGRNIQYF.

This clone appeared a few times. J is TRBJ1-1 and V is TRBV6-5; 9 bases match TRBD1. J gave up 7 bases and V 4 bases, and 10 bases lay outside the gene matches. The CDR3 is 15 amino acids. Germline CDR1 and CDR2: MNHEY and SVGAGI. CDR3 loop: CASSSTGQGKIEAFF. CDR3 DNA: TGTGCCAGCAGTTCTACTGGACAGGGGAAAATTGAAGCTTTCTTT.

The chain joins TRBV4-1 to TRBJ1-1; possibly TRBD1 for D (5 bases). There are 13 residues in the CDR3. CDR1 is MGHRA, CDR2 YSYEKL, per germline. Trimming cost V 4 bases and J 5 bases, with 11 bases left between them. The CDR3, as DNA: TGCGCCAGCAGCCGGGGTCGGGGGACTGAAGCTTTCTTT. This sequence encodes CASSRGRGTEAFF.

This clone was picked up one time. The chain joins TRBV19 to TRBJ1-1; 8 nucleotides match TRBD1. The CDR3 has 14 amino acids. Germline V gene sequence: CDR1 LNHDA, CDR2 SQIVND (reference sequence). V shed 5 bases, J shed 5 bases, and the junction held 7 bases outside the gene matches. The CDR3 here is CASSRSGGWTEAFF. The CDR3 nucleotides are TGTGCCAGTAGTCGGTCAGGGGGCTGGACTGAAGCTTTCTTT.

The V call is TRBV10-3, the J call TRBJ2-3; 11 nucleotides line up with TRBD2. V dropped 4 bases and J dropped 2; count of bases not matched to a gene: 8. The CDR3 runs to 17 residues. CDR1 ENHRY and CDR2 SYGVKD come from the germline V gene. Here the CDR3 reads CAISVGTSGKITDTQYF. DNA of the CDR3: TGTGCCATCAGTGTGGGGACTAGCGGTAAAATCACAGATACGCAGTATTTT.

CDR3 in DNA: TGTGCCAGCAGCTTCGGACAGGGGTCTGTCAAAAACATTCAGTACTTC. It specifies CASSFGQGSVKNIQYF. The chain joins TRBV7-9 to TRBJ2-4, with 9 bases aligning to TRBD1. V shed 3 bases and J 3 bases; nucleotides not matched to a gene: 6. Germline V gene data show CDR1 as SEHNR and CDR2 as FQNEAQ (reference sequence). The CDR3 sequence is 16 residues long. The whole variable domain, filled in from reference TRBV7-9 and TRBJ2-4, reads DTGVSQNPRHKITKRGQNVTFRCDPISEHNRLYWYRQTLGQGPEFLTYFQNEAQLEKSRLLSDRFSAERPKGSFSTLEIQRTEQGDSAMYLCASSFGQGSVKNIQYFGAGTRLSVL.

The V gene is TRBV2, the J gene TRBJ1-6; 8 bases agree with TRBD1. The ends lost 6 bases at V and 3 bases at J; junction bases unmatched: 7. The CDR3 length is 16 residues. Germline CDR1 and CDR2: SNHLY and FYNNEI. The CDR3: CASRRTGTYYNSPLHF. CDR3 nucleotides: TGTGCCAGCAGACGGACAGGGACTTACTATAATTCACCCCTCCACTTT.

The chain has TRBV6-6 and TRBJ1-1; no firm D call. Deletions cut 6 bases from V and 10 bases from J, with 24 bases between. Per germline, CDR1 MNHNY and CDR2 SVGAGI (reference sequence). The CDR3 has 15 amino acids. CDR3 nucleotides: TGTGCCAGCAGGTCCACTCTCCTGGGCACCTGGGTAGCTTTCTTT. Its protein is CASRSTLLGTWVAFF.

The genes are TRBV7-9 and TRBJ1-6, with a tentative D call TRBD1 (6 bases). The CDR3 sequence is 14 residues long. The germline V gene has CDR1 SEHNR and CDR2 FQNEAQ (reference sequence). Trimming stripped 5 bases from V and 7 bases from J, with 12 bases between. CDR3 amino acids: CASSLSQGNSPLHF. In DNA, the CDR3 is TGTGCCAGCAGCCTTTCGCAGGGGAATTCACCCCTCCACTTT. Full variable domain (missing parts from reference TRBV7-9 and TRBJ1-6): DTGVSQNPRHKITKRGQNVTFRCDPISEHNRLYWYRQTLGQGPEFLTYFQNEAQLEKSRLLSDRFSAERPKGSFSTLEIQRTEQGDSAMYLCASSLSQGNSPLHFGNGTRLTVT.

CDR3 region: CSVEALAGGTYEQYF. DNA for the CDR3: TGCAGCGTTGAGGCGCTAGCGGGGGGCACCTACGAGCAGTACTTC. The chain employs TRBV29-1 and TRBJ2-7, with TRBD2 matching over 11 bases. CDR3 size: 15 residues. From germline, CDR1 is SQVTM and CDR2 ANQGSEA. Trimming removed 3 bases from V and 2 bases from J; junction bases left unmatched: 6.

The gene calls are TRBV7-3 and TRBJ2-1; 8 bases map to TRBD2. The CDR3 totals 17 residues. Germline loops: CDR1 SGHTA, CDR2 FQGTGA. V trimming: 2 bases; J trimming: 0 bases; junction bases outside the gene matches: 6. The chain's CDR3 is CASSLGGGGPSYNEQFF. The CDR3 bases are TGTGCCAGCAGCTTAGGGGGCGGGGGGCCCTCCTACAATGAGCAGTTCTTC.

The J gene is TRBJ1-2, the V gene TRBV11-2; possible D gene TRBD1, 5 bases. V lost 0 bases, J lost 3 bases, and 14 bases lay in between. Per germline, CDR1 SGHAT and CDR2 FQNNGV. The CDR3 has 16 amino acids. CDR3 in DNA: TGTGCCAGCAGCTTAGAAGGGGCAGGGCTCTACTATGGCTACACCTTC. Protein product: CASSLEGAGLYYGYTF.

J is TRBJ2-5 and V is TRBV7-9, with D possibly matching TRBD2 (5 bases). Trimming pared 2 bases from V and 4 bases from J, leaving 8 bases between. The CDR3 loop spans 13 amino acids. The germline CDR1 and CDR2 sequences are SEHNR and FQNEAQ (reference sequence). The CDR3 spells CASSLNEGETQYF. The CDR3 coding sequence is TGTGCCAGCAGCTTAAATGAGGGAGAGACCCAGTACTTC.

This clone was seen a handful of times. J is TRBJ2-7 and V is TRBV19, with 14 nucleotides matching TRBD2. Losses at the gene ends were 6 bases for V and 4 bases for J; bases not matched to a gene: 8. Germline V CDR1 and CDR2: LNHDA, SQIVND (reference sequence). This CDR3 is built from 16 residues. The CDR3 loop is CASSNRLAGGIYEQYF. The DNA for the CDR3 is TGTGCCAGTAGCAACCGACTAGCGGGGGGGATATACGAGCAGTACTTC.

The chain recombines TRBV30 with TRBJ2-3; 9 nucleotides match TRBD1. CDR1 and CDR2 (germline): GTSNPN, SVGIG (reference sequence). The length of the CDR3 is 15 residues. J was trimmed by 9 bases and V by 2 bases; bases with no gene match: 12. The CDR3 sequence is CAWSLRDRAIRTQYF. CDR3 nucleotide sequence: TGTGCCTGGAGTCTCCGGGACAGGGCGATAAGGACGCAGTATTTT.

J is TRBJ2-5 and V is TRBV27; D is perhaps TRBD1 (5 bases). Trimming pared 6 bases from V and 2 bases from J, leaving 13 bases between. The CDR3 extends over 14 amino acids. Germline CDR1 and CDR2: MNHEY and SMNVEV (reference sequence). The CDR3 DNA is TGTGCCAGCAGAGTAGACTGGACACAAGAGACCCAGTACTTC. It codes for CASRVDWTQETQYF.

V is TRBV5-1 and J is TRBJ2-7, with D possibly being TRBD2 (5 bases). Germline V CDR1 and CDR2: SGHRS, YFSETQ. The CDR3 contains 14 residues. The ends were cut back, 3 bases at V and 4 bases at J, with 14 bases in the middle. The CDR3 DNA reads TGCGCCAGCAGCTGGACCCTAAGCGGATACGAGCAGTACTTC. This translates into CASSWTLSGYEQYF.

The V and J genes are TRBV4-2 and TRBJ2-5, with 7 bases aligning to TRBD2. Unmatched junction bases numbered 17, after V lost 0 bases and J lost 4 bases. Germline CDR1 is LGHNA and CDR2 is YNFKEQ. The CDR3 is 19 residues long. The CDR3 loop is CASSQDIFFTGGNIETQYF. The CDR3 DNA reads TGTGCCAGCAGCCAAGACATCTTTTTCACCGGGGGGAATATAGAGACCCAGTACTTC.

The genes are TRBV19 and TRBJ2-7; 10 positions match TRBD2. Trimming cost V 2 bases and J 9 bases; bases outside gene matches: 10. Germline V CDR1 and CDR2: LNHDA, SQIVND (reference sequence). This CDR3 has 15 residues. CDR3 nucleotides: TGTGCCAGTAGTATAAACGGTAGCGGGAGGAAAGGGCAGTACTTC. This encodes CASSINGSGRKGQYF.

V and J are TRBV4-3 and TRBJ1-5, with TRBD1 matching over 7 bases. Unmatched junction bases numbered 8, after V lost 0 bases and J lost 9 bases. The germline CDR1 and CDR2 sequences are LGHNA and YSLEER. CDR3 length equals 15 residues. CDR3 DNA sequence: TGCGCCAGCAGCCAAGATGGGCAGGGGGGAAGGCCCCAGCATTTT. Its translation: CASSQDGQGGRPQHF.

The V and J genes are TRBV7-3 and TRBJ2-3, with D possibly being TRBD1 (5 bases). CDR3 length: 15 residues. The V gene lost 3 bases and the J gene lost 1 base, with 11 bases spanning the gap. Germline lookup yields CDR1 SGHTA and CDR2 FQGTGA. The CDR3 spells CASSFSGKGTDTQYF. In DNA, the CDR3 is TGTGCCAGCAGCTTCTCAGGGAAAGGCACAGATACGCAGTATTTT.

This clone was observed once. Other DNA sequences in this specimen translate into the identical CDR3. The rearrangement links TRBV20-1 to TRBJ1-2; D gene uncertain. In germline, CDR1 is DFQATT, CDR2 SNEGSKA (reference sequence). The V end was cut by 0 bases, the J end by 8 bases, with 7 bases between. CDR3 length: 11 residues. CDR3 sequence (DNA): TGCAGTGCTAGAGATCCCCCAGGCTACACCTTC. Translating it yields CSARDPPGYTF.

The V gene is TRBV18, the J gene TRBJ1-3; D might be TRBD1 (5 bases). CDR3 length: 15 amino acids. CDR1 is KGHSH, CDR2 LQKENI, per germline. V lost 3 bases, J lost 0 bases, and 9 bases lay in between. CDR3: CASSPQGPSGNTIYF. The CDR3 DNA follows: TGTGCCAGCTCACCCCAGGGTCCCTCTGGAAACACCATATATTTT. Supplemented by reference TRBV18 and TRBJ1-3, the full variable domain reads NAGVMQNPRHLVRRRGQEARLRCSPMKGHSHVYWYRQLPEEGLKFMVYLQKENIIDESGMPKERFSAEFPKEGPSILRIQQVVRGDSAAYFCASSPQGPSGNTIYFGEGSWLTVV.

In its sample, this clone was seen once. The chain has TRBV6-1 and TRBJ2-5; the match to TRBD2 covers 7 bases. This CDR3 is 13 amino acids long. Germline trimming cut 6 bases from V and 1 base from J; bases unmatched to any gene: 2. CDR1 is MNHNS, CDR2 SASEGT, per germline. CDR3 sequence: CASRGRGQETQYF. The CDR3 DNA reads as TGTGCCAGCAGGGGGAGGGGCCAAGAGACCCAGTACTTC.